Below, 20 T cell receptor beta chains from the same sample are listed, as sequenced in a study of blood T cell repertoires in COVID-19. Only in-frame clones appear in the TCRdb table, and some are missing; sequencing was by immunoSEQ multiplex PCR. The sample lists 180,000 or so clones, around 85% occurring once. Sequenced sample: peripheral blood. These receptors were taken from a woman aged 55 to 70 with acute or convalescent COVID-19.

The genes are TRBV19 and TRBJ2-7, with a tentative D call TRBD1 (6 bases). CDR3 length: 15 residues. The germline gives CDR1 LNHDA, CDR2 SQIVND (reference sequence). The V and J ends lost 6 bases and 2 bases respectively, with 17 bases between them. The CDR3 spells CASSKFDRTTYEQYV. CDR3 nucleotides: TGTGCCAGTAGCAAATTCGACAGGACCACCTACGAGCAGTACGTC.

The chain is built from TRBV28 and TRBJ1-2; a weak D match, TRBD1 (5 bases). The length of the CDR3 is 15 residues. The V gene's germline CDR1 is MDHEN and CDR2 SYDVKM. V dropped 1 base and J dropped 5 bases, with 14 bases sitting between them. The CDR3 sequence is CASSLSGLPFYGYTF. CDR3 nucleotides: TGTGCCAGCAGTTTATCAGGGCTCCCCTTTTATGGCTACACCTTC.

This rearrangement joins TRBV9 to TRBJ2-1; the match to TRBD2 covers 7 bases. The CDR3 length is 15 residues. V lost 0 bases to trimming and J lost 2 bases; unmatched junction nucleotides: 2. Germline V gives CDR1 SGDLS, CDR2 YYNGEE. The CDR3 sequence is CASSVASGTYNEQFF. The CDR3 DNA sequence: TGTGCCAGCAGCGTAGCTAGCGGTACCTACAATGAGCAGTTCTTC.

The rearrangement uses TRBV24-1 and TRBJ2-1, with TRBD1 matching over 7 bases. The CDR3 consists of 16 residues. Germline V gives CDR1 KGHDR, CDR2 SFDVKD. With 3 bases clipped from V and 4 bases from J, the junction kept 8 bases outside the gene matches. CDR3 coding DNA: TGTGCCACCAGTGATGCACAGGGGTTGAAATACAATGAGCAGTTCTTC. As protein: CATSDAQGLKYNEQFF.

The chain uses TRBV7-8 and TRBJ2-1, with 13 bases fitting TRBD2. The V gene's germline CDR1 is SGHVS and CDR2 FQNEAQ. The CDR3 length is 16 residues. V lost 1 base and J lost 9; bases outside the gene matches: 6. The CDR3 DNA sequence: TGTGCCAGCAGCTTAGATCCTGGACTAGCGGGAGTTGAGCAGTTCTTC. Protein sequence: CASSLDPGLAGVEQFF. Using reference TRBV7-8 and TRBJ2-1 for the parts outside the CDR3, the full variable domain is GAGVSQSPRYKVAKRGQDVALRCDPISGHVSLFWYQQALGQGPEFLTYFQNEAQLDKSGLPSDRFFAERPEGSVSTLKIQRTQQEDSAVYLCASSLDPGLAGVEQFFGPGTRLTVL.

The V and J genes are TRBV5-1 and TRBJ2-7; the match to TRBD2 covers 8 bases. The germline V gene has CDR1 SGHRS and CDR2 YFSETQ. Trimming at V came to 1 base and at J to 0 bases, leaving 15 bases not matched to a gene. The CDR3 covers 19 residues. The CDR3 protein is CASSLRMAGGFQSSYEQYF. CDR3 coding DNA: TGCGCCAGCAGCTTGAGAATGGCGGGAGGCTTTCAGAGCTCCTACGAGCAGTACTTC.

The V gene is TRBV6-5, the J gene TRBJ2-5, with D perhaps matching TRBD2 (6 bases). This CDR3 comprises 13 residues. Germline V CDR1 and CDR2: MNHEY, SVGAGI. V was pared by 4 bases and J by 3 bases, with 9 bases between. CDR3 bases: TGTGCCAGCAGTTGGAGGGCAGAAGAGACCCAGTACTTC. Translation: CASSWRAEETQYF.

The V call is TRBV11-1, the J call TRBJ1-1; the match to TRBD1 covers 7 bases. Trimming at V came to 8 bases and at J to 1 base, leaving 1 base not matched to a gene. The CDR3 is made up of 12 amino acids. The germline gives CDR1 SGHAT, CDR2 FQDESV (reference sequence). This CDR3 is CASGDRNTEAFF. The CDR3 DNA sequence: TGTGCCAGCGGGGACAGGAACACTGAAGCTTTCTTT.

This chain joins TRBV5-1 and TRBJ1-1, with D possibly matching TRBD1 (6 bases). This CDR3 has 14 residues. With 2 bases removed from V and 0 bases from J, the gap between germline ends came to 8 bases. Germline V lookup: CDR1 SGHRS, CDR2 YFSETQ. CDR3 region: CASSFRGMNTEAFF. The CDR3 nucleotides read TGCGCCAGCAGCTTTAGGGGGATGAACACTGAAGCTTTCTTT.

This clone came up once. V is TRBV6-2 or TRBV6-3 and J is TRBJ2-7, with D perhaps matching TRBD2 (8 bases). The CDR3 is 14 amino acids. Germline values: CDR1 MNHEY, CDR2 SVGEGT. V lost 5 bases and J 3 bases, leaving 14 bases between the germline ends. CDR3 DNA sequence: TGTGCCAGCAGTCGACAGGGACTAGGCTACGAGCAGTACTTC. It yields the protein CASSRQGLGYEQYF.

This clone occurred a few times. V is TRBV5-4 and J is TRBJ2-7, with 7 bases aligning to TRBD2. This CDR3 is built from 13 residues. V was clipped by 1 base and J by 5 bases; unmatched bases: 3. Germline CDR1 SGHNT, CDR2 YYREEE (reference sequence). The CDR3 reads CASSLPGGNEQYF. The CDR3 nucleotides are TGTGCCAGCAGCTTGCCGGGGGGAAACGAGCAGTACTTC.

CDR3 in amino acids: CASSQGLVSNQPQHF. Written as DNA, the CDR3 is TGTGCCAGCAGCCAAGGGTTAGTTAGCAATCAGCCCCAGCATTTT. The chain combines TRBV3-1 (or the pseudogene TRBV3-2) with TRBJ1-5; D is uncertain. The length of the CDR3 is 15 residues. Germline V gene data show CDR1 as LGHDT and CDR2 as YNNKEL (reference sequence). The V gene lost 1 base and the J gene lost 0 bases, with 7 bases spanning the gap.

A few counts support this clone. This rearrangement joins TRBV11-2 to TRBJ2-1; TRBD2 aligns across 9 bases. This CDR3 comprises 16 residues. J was trimmed by 10 bases and V by 5 bases; bases with no gene match: 15. Looked up from germline, CDR1 is SGHAT and CDR2 is FQNNGV. The CDR3 loop is CASSPWGVAGVEEQFF. DNA for the CDR3: TGTGCCAGCAGCCCTTGGGGGGTAGCGGGAGTAGAGGAGCAGTTCTTC.

In nucleotides, the CDR3 is TGCGCCAGCAGCTTGGGGCGGACTAGCGGGTTCAGCTCCTACAATGAGCAGTTCTTC. Translating gives CASSLGRTSGFSSYNEQFF. The genes are TRBV5-1 and TRBJ2-1; 11 bases agree with TRBD2. This CDR3 spans 19 amino acids. Germline lookup yields CDR1 SGHRS and CDR2 YFSETQ. J gave up 0 bases and V 0 bases, and 8 bases lay outside the gene matches.

The chain uses TRBV5-1 and TRBJ2-7; 12 nucleotides agree with TRBD2. Germline trimming cut 2 bases from V and 5 bases from J; bases unmatched to any gene: 5. The CDR3 extends over 15 amino acids. The germline V gene encodes CDR1 SGHRS and CDR2 YFSETQ. The CDR3 is CASSLMTSGSNEQYF. The CDR3 bases are TGCGCCAGCAGCTTAATGACTAGCGGGAGTAACGAGCAGTACTTC. The variable domain in full, completed from reference TRBV5-1 and TRBJ2-7, reads KAGVTQTPRYLIKTRGQQVTLSCSPISGHRSVSWYQQTPGQGLQFLFEYFSETQRNKGNFPGRFSGRQFSNSRSEMNVSTLELGDSALYLCASSLMTSGSNEQYFGPGTRLTVT.

This chain links TRBV10-3 with TRBJ2-5, with D possibly matching TRBD2 (6 bases). Per the germline V gene, CDR1 is ENHRY and CDR2 is SYGVKD. The V end lost 4 bases, the J end lost 2 bases, and 14 bases lay between the germline ends. The CDR3 length is 15 residues. CDR3 nucleotides: TGTGCCATCAGTGTATCAGCGGGCTCTCAAGAGACCCAGTACTTC. Translating it yields CAISVSAGSQETQYF.

J is TRBJ2-2 and V is TRBV5-5; 7 nucleotides agree with TRBD2. This CDR3 spans 17 amino acids. Germline V CDR1 and CDR2: SGHKS, YYEKEE (reference sequence). V trimming: 2 bases; J trimming: 4 bases; junction bases outside the gene matches: 11. Here the CDR3 reads CASSFGPGRQGTGELFF. The CDR3 DNA reads as TGTGCCAGCAGCTTTGGGCCCGGGAGGCAAGGCACCGGGGAGCTGTTTTTT.

The chain is built from TRBV3-1 (or the pseudogene TRBV3-2) and TRBJ2-5; 7 bases agree with TRBD1. CDR3 length: 15 amino acids. CDR1 is LGHDT, CDR2 YNNKEL, per germline (reference sequence). V lost 1 base, J lost 3 bases, and 5 bases stayed unmatched. The CDR3 loop is CASSQGQGGKETQYF. For the CDR3, the DNA is TGTGCCAGCAGCCAAGGACAGGGTGGGAAAGAGACCCAGTACTTC.

The chain employs TRBV6-1 and TRBJ1-2, with 8 positions matching TRBD1. The J segment lost 7 bases and the V segment lost 2 bases, leaving 9 bases of the junction unmatched. CDR3 length equals 15 residues. Germline-derived CDR1 and CDR2 are MNHNS and SASEGT. The CDR3 coding sequence is TGTGCCAGCAGTGAAAAGAGGCAGGGGGCGGTTGGCTACACCTTC. Residues: CASSEKRQGAVGYTF.

This clone was counted at least ten times. The chain joins TRBV19 to TRBJ2-2; maybe TRBD2 (5 bases). Germline values: CDR1 LNHDA, CDR2 SQIVND (reference sequence). The CDR3 contains 14 residues. Trimming pared 4 bases from V and 2 bases from J, leaving 8 bases between. The CDR3 here is CASSSGLNTGELFF. CDR3 nucleotides: TGTGCCAGTAGTAGCGGGCTAAACACCGGGGAGCTGTTTTTT.